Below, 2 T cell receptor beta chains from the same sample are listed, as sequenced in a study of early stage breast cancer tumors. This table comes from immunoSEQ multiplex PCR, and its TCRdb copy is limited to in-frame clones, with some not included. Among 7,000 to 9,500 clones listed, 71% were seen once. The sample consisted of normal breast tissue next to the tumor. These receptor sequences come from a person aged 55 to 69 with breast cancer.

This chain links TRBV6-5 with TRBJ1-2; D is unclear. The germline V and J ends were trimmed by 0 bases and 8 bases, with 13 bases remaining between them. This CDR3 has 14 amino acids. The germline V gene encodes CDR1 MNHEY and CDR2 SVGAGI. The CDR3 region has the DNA TGTGCCAGCAGTTACTCGCGCACCGCTAGCGGCTACACCTTC. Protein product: CASSYSRTASGYTF.

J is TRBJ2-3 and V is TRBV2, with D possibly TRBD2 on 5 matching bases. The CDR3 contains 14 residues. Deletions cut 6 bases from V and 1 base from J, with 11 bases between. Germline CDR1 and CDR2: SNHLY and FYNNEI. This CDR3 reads CASSVGIRTDTQYF. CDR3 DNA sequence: TGTGCCAGCAGCGTCGGGATCCGCACAGATACGCAGTATTTT.